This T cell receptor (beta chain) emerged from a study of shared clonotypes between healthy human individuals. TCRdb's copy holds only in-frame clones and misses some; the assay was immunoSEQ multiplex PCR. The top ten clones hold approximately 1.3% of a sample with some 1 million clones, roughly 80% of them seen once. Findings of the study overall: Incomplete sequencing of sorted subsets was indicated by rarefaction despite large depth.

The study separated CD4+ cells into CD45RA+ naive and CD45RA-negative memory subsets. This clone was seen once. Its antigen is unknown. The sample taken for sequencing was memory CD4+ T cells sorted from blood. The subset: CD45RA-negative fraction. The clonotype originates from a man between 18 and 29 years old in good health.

CDR3 DNA: TGCGCCAGCAGCCACCTTCCTCCGTTTTTGGACACTGAAGCTTTCTTT. Translating it yields CASSHLPPFLDTEAFF. This chain connects TRBV4-1 to TRBJ1-1; D unresolved. V lost 3 bases and J 3 bases, leaving 17 bases between the germline ends. Germline loops: CDR1 MGHRA, CDR2 YSYEKL. The CDR3 runs to 16 residues.